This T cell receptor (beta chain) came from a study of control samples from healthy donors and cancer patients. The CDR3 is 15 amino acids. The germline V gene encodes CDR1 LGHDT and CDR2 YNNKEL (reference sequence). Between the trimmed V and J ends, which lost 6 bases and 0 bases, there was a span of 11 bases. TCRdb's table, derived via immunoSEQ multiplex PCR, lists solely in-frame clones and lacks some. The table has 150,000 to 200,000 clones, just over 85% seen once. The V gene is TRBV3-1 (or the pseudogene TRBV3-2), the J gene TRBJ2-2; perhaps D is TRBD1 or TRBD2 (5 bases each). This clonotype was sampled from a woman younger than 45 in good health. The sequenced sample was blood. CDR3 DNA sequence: TGTGCCAGCAGGCAGGGACGGACGAACACCGGGGAGCTGTTTTTT. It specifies CASRQGRTNTGELFF.